This paragraph reports one T cell receptor beta chain. Using its own MiXCR run on the RT-PCR reads, TCRdb lists one record per CDR3 protein. The data hold more than 550,000 distinct CDR3 sequences, with over 12% observed a single time. The CDR3 spans 15 residues. Germline loops: CDR1 KGHSH, CDR2 LQKENI. The V gene end was trimmed by 2 bases and the J gene end by 7 bases; junction bases not matched to a gene: 7. Sequenced sample: memory CD4+ T cells from blood. This clonotype was obtained from a female donor in good health, serving as a healthy control. The rearrangement joins TRBV18 to TRBJ2-1, with TRBD2 matching over 8 bases. CDR3 nucleotide sequence: TGTGCCAGCTCACCAGGATCGGGAGGGCCTAATGAGCAGTTCTTC. Translation: CASSPGSGGPNEQFF.